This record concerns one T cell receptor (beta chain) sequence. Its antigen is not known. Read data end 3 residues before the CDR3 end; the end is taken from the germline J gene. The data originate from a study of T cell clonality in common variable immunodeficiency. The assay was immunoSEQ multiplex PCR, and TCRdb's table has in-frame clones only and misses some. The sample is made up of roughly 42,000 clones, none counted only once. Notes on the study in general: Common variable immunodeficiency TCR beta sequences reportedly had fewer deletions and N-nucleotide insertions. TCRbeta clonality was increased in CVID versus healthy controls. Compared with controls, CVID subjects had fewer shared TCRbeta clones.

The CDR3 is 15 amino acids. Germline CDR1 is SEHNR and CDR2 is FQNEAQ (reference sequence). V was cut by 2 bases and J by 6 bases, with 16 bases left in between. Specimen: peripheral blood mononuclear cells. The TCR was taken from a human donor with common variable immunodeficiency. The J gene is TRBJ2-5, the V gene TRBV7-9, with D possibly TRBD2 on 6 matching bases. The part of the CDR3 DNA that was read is TGTGCCAGCAGCTTATCGGCAGGGAGGAATCAGACC. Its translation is CASSLSAGRNQT. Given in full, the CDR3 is CASSLSAGRNQTQYF. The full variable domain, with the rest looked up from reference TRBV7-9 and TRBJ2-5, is DTGVSQNPRHKITKRGQNVTFRCDPISEHNRLYWYRQTLGQGPEFLTYFQNEAQLEKSRLLSDRFSAERPKGSFSTLEIQRTEQGDSAMYLCASSLSAGRNQTQYFGPGTRLLVL.